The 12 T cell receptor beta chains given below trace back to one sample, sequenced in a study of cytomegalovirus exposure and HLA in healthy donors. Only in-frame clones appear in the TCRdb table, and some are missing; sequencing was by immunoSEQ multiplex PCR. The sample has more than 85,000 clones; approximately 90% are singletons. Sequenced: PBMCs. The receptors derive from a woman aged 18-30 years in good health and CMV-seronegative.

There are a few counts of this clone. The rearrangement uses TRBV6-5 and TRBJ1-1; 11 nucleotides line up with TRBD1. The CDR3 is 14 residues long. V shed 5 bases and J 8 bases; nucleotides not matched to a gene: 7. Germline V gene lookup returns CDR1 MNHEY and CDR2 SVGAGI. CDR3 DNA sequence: TGTGCCAGCAGTAAGGGACAGGGGGTTTGGGAAGCTTTCTTT. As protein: CASSKGQGVWEAFF.

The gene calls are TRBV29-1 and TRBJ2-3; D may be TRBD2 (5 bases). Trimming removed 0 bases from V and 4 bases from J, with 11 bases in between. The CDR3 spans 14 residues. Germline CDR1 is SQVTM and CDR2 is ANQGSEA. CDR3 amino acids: CSVEDWRTSDTQYF. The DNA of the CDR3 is TGCAGCGTTGAAGACTGGAGGACCTCAGATACGCAGTATTTT.

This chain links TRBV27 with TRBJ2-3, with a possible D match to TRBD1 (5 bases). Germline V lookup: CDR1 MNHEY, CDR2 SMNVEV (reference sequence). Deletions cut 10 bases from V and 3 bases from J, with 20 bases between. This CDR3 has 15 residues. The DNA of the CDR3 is TGTGCCACCCGAATACAGGAGAGGTGGACAGATACGCAGTATTTT. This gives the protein CATRIQERWTDTQYF.

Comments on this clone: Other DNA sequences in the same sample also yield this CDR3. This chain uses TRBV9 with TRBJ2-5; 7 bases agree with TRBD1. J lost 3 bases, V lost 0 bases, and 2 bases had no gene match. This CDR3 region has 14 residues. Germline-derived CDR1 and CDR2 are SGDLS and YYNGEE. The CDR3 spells CASSVGGQEETQYF. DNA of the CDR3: TGTGCCAGCAGCGTAGGCGGACAGGAAGAGACCCAGTACTTC.

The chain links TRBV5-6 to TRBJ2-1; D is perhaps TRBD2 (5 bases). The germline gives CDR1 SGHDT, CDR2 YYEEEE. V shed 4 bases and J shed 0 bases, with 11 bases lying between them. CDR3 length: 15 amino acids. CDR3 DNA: TGTGCCAGCAGCCGGGATACCAGCTCCTACAATGAGCAGTTCTTC. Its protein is CASSRDTSSYNEQFF.

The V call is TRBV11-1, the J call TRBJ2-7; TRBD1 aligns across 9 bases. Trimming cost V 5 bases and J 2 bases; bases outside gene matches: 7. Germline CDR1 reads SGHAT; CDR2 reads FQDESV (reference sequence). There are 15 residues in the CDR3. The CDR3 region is CASSDDRGSPYEQYF. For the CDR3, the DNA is TGTGCCAGCAGCGATGACAGGGGGTCGCCCTACGAGCAGTACTTC.

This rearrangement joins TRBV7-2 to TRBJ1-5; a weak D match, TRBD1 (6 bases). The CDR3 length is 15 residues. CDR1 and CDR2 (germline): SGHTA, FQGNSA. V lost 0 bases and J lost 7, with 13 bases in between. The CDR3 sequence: CASSLALGAGQPQHF. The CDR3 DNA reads TGTGCCAGCAGCTTAGCGCTGGGGGCGGGCCAGCCCCAGCATTTT.

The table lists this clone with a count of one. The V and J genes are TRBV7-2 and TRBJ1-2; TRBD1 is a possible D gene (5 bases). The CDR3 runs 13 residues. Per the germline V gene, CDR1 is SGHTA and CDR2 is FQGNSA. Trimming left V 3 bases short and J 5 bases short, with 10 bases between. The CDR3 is CASSFRAGYGYTF. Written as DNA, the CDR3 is TGTGCCAGCAGCTTCAGGGCTGGGTATGGCTACACCTTC.

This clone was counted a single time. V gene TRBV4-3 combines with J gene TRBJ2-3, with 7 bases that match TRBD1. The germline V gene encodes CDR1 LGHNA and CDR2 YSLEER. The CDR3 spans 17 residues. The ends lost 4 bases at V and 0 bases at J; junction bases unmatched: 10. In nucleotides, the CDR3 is TGCGCCAGCAGCCCAGGGGGTGTGTCGACTAGCACAGATACGCAGTATTTT. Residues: CASSPGGVSTSTDTQYF.

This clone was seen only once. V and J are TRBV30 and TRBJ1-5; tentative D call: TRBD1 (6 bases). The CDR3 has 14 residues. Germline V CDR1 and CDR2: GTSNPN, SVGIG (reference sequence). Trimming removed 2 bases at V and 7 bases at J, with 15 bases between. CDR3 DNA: TGTGCCTGGAGTCTGACTACGAGGGGGCAGCCCCAGCATTTT. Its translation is CAWSLTTRGQPQHF.

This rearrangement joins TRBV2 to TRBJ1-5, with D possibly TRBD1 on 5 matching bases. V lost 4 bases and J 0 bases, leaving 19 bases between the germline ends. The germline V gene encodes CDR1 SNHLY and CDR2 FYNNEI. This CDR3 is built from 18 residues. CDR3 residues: CASSGGRVRVYSNQPQHF. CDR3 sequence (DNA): TGTGCCAGCAGTGGGGGCAGAGTGAGAGTTTATAGCAATCAGCCCCAGCATTTT.

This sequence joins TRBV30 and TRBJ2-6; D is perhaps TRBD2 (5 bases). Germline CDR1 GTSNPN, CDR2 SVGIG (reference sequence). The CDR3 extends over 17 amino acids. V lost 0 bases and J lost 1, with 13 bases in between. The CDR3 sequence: CAWSVLPGKSGANVLTF. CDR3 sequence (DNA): TGTGCCTGGAGTGTATTGCCGGGGAAATCTGGGGCCAACGTCCTGACTTTC. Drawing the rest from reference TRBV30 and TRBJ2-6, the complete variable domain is SQTIHQWPATLVQPVGSPLSLECTVEGTSNPNLYWYRQAAGRGLQLLFYSVGIGQISSEVPQNLSASRPQDRQFILSSKKLLLSDSGFYLCAWSVLPGKSGANVLTFGAGSRLTVL.